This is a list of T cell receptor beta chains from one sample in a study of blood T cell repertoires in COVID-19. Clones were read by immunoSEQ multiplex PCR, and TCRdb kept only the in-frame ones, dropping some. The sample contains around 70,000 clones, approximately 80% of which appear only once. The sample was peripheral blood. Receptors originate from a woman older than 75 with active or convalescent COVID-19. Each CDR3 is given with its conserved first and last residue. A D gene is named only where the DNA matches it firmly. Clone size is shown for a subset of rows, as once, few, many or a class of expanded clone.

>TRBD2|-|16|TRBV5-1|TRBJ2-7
TGCGCCAGCAGCCGCGACGGGCTAGCGGGGGGGCCTGCGCAGTACTTC
CASSRDGLAGGPAQYF
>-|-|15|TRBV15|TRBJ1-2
TGTGCCACCAGCAGGAAGGACACCCCTAACTATGGCTACACCTTC
CATSRKDTPNYGYTF
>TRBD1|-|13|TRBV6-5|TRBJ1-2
TGTGCCAGCAGTTCGACAGGGCTCCTCGGCTACACCTTC
CASSSTGLLGYTF
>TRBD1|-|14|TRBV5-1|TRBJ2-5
TGCGCCAGCAGCCCCCAGGGGGCGGGGGAGACCCAGTACTTC
CASSPQGAGETQYF
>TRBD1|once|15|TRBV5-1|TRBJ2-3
TGCGCCAGCAGCGGCCGGGACAGGGGTACAGATACGCAGTATTTT
CASSGRDRGTDTQYF
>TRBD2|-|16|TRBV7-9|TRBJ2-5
TGTGCCAGCAGCAGGACTAGCGGGGGGTACCAAGAGACCCAGTACTTC
CASSRTSGGYQETQYF
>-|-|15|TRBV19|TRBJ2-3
TGTGCCAGTAGTCCCCGGGGGATGGGCACAGATACGCAGTATTTT
CASSPRGMGTDTQYF
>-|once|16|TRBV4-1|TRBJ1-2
TGCGCCAGCAGCCAAGAGATAACACCCCCCGGGTGGGGCTACACCTTC
CASSQEITPPGWGYTF
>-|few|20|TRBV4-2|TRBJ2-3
TGTGCCAGCAGCCAAGCGGCGGGGGTACTCGGCGGGGGCTTCACAGATACGCAGTATTTT
CASSQAAGVLGGGFTDTQYF
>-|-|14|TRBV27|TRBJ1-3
TGTGCCAGCAGTTTGTCCAGGTCTGGAAACACCATATATTTT
CASSLSRSGNTIYF
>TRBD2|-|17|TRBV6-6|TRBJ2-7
TGTGCCAGCAGCCGATCAAGGACTAGCGGAGTGCCCTACGAGCAGTACTTC
CASSRSRTSGVPYEQYF
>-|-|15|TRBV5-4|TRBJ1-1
TGTGCCAGCAGCCCTTTGTGGCAAATGAACACTGAAGCTTTCTTT
CASSPLWQMNTEAFF
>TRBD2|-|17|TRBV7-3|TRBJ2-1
TGTGCCAGCAGCCCTGCCGGCGGGGGGACGTTGGGCAATGAGCAGTTCTTC
CASSPAGGGTLGNEQFF
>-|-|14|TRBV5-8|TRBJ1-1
TGTGCCAGCAGACGATCCGACAGGAACACTGAAGCTTTCTTT
CASRRSDRNTEAFF
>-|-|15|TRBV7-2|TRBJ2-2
TGTGCCAGCAGCTTAGTTACTAGCTCGGAAGGGGAGCTGTTTTTT
CASSLVTSSEGELFF
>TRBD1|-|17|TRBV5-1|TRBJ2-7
TGCGCCAGCAGCTTGGCGGGTACGGGACAGGGGTTCTCCGAGCAGTACTTC
CASSLAGTGQGFSEQYF
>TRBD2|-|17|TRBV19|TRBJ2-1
TGTGCCAGTAGTCCTCGGACTAGCGGGGGAGGGGGTAATGAGCAGTTCTTC
CASSPRTSGGGGNEQFF
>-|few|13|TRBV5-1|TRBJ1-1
TGCGCCAGCAGCTTGGCGGGGGACACTGAAGCTTTCTTT
CASSLAGDTEAFF
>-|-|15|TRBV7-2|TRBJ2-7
TGTGCCAGCAGCTTTGCTCAGGGGCTAGGCTACGAGCAGTACTTC
CASSFAQGLGYEQYF
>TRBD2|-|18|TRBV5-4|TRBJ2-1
TGTGCCAGCAGCGCCGTAAGTTCCGGGACTAGCGGGGGGCTTGAGCAGTTCTTC
CASSAVSSGTSGGLEQFF
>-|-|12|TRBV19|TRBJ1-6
TGTGCCAGTAGTAACGGGAATTCACCCCTCCACTTT
CASSNGNSPLHF
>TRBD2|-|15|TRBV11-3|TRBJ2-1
TGTGCCAGCAGCTTAGGGACTAGCGGGCGTCCCTGGGAGTTCTTC
CASSLGTSGRPWEFF
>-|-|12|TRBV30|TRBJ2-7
TGTGCCTGGACGGGACTCTCCTACGAGCAGTACTTC
CAWTGLSYEQYF
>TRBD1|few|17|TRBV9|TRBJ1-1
TGTGCCAGCAGCCCCCGCGTTATTACAGGGGCGAACACTGAAGCTTTCTTT
CASSPRVITGANTEAFF
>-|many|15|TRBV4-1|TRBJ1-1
TGCGCCAGCAGTCAACCCAGGCGGGGTAACACTGAAGCTTTCTTT
CASSQPRRGNTEAFF
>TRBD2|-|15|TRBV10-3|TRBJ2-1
TGTGCCATCAGTCCCAGCGGGAGGGCCTACAATGAGCAGTTCTTC
CAISPSGRAYNEQFF
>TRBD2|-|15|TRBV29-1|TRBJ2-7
TGCAGCGTTCGGGTGGGACTAGCGGGGTACTACGAGCAGTACTTC
CSVRVGLAGYYEQYF
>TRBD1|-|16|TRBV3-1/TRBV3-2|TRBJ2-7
TGTGCCAGCAGCCAGACAGGGAAAGGATTGGGCTACGAGCAGTACTTC
CASSQTGKGLGYEQYF
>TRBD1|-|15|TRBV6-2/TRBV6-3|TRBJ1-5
TGTGCCAGCAGTTACGAGGGGGCCGACAATCAGCCCCAGCATTTT
CASSYEGADNQPQHF
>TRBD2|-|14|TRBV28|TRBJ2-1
TGTGCCAGCAGGAGTAGCGGGAGGTACAATGAGCAGTTCTTC
CASRSSGRYNEQFF
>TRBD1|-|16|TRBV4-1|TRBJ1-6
TGCGCCAGCAGCCCCCAGGGGGTCTCCTATAATTCACCCCTCCACTTT
CASSPQGVSYNSPLHF
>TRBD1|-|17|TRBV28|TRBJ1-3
TGTGCCAGCAGTTTTTACCGACAGGGGGCTGGTGGAAACACCATATATTTT
CASSFYRQGAGGNTIYF
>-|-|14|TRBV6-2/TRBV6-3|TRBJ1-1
TGTGCCAGCAGTGGGCCTATCGGGGATGCTGAAGCTTTCTTT
CASSGPIGDAEAFF
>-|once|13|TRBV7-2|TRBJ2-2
TGTGCCAGCAGCCTTACTGGGACAGGGGAGCTGTTTTTT
CASSLTGTGELFF